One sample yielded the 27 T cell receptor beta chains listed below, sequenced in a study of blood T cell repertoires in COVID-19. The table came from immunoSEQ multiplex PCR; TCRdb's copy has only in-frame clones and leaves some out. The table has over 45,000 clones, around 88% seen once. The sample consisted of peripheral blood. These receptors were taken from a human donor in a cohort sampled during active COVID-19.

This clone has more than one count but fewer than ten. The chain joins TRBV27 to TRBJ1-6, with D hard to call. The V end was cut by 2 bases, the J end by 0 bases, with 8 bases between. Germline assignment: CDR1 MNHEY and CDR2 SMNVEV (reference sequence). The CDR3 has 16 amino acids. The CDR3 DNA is TGTGCCAGCAGTTTACAGGCGAGCTCCTATAATTCACCCCTCCACTTT. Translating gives CASSLQASSYNSPLHF.

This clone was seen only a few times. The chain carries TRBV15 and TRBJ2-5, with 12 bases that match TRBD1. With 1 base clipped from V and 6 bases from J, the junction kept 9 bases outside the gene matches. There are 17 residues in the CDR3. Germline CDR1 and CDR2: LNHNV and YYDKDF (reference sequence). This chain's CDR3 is CATSRAPGTGGLKTQYF. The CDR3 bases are TGTGCCACCAGCAGAGCACCCGGGACAGGGGGCCTAAAGACCCAGTACTTC.

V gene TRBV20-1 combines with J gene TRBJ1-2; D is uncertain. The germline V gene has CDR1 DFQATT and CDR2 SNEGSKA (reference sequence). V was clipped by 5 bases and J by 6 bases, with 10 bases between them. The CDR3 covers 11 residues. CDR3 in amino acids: CSAAEGNGYTF. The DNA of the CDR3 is TGCAGTGCTGCCGAGGGTAATGGCTACACCTTC.

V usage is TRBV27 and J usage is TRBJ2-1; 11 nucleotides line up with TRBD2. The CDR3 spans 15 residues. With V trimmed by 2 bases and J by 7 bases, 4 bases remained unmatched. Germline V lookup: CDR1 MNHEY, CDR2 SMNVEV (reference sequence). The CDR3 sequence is CASSLKASGGNEQFF. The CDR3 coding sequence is TGTGCCAGCAGTTTAAAGGCTAGCGGGGGGAATGAGCAGTTCTTC.

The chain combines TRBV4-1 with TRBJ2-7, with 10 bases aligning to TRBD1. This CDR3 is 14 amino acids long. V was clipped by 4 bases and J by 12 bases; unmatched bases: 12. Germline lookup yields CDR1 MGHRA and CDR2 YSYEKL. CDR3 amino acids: CASSLGTGAPYRYF. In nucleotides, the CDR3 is TGCGCCAGCAGCCTAGGGACAGGGGCCCCCTATCGGTACTTC.

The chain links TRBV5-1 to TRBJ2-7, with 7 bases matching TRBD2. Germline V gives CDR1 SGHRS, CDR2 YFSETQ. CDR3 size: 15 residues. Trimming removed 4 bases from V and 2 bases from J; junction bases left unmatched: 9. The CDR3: CASSPSRGETYEQYF. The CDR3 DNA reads TGCGCCAGCAGCCCCAGCCGGGGGGAGACCTACGAGCAGTACTTC. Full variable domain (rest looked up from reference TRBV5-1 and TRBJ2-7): KAGVTQTPRYLIKTRGQQVTLSCSPISGHRSVSWYQQTPGQGLQFLFEYFSETQRNKGNFPGRFSGRQFSNSRSEMNVSTLELGDSALYLCASSPSRGETYEQYFGPGTRLTVT.

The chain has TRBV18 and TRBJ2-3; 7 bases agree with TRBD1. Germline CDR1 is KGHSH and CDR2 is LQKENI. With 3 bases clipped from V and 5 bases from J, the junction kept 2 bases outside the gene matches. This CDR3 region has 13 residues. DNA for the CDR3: TGTGCCAGCTCACCCAGACAGGGAGATACGCAGTATTTT. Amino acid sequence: CASSPRQGDTQYF. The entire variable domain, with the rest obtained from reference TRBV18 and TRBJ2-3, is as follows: NAGVMQNPRHLVRRRGQEARLRCSPMKGHSHVYWYRQLPEEGLKFMVYLQKENIIDESGMPKERFSAEFPKEGPSILRIQQVVRGDSAAYFCASSPRQGDTQYFGPGTRLTVL.

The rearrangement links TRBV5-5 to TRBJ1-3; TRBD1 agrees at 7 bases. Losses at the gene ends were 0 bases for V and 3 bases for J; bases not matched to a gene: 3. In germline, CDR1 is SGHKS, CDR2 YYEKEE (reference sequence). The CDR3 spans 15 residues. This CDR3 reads CASSLEGAVGNTIYF. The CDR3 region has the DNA TGTGCCAGCAGCTTGGAGGGGGCAGTTGGAAACACCATATATTTT. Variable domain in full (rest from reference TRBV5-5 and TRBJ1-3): DAGVTQSPTHLIKTRGQQVTLRCSPISGHKSVSWYQQVLGQGPQFIFQYYEKEERGRGNFPDRFSARQFPNYSSELNVNALLLGDSALYLCASSLEGAVGNTIYFGEGSWLTVV.

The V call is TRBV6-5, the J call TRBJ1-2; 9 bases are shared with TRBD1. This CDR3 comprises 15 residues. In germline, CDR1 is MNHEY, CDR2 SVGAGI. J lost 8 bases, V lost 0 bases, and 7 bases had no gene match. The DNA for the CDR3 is TGTGCCAGCAGTTACTCGAGGGACAGGGCTCCCGGCTACACCTTC. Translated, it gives CASSYSRDRAPGYTF.

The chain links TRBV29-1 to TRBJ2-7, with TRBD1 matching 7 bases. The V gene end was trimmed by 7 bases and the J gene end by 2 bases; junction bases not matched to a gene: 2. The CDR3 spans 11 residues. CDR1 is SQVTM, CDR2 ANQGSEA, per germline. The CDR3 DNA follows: TGCAGCGGGGGGACAGCCTACGAGCAGTACTTC. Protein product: CSGGTAYEQYF.

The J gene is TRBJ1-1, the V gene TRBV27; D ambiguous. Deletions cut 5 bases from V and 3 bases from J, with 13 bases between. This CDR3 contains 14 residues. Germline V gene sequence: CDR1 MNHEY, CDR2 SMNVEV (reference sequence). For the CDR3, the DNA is TGTGCCAGCAGTCGTGATGGCGAGGACACTGAAGCTTTCTTT. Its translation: CASSRDGEDTEAFF.

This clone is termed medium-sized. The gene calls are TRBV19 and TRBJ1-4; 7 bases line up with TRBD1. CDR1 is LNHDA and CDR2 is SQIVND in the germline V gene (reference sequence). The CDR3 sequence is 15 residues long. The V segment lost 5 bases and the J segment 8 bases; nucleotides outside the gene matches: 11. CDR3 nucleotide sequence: TGTGCCAGTAGTCCGTTTACAGGGGTAATGGAAAAACTGTTTTTT. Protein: CASSPFTGVMEKLFF. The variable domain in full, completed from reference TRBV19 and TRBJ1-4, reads DGGITQSPKYLFRKEGQNVTLSCEQNLNHDAMYWYRQDPGQGLRLIYYSQIVNDFQKGDIAEGYSVSREKKESFPLTVTSAQKNPTAFYLCASSPFTGVMEKLFFGSGTQLSVL.

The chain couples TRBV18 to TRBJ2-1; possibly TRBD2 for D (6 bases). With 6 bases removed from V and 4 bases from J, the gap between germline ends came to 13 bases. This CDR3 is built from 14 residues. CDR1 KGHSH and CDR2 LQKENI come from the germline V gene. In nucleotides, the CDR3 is TGTGCCAGCTCCCAAGGGGAGGAGTACAATGAGCAGTTCTTC. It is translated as CASSQGEEYNEQFF.

The CDR3 DNA reads as TGTGCCAGCAGTTTAGGGGGGGGCTACGAGCAGTACTTC. Encoded protein: CASSLGGGYEQYF. J is TRBJ2-7 and V is TRBV12-3 or TRBV12-4; 7 nucleotides agree with TRBD2. V shed 1 base, J shed 3 bases, and the junction held 0 bases outside the gene matches. The CDR3 sequence is 13 residues long.

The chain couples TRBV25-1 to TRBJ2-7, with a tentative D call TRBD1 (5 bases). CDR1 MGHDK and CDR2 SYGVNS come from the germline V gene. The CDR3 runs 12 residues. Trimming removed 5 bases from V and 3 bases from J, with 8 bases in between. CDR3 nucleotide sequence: TGTGCCAGCAGTCCAGGGTACTACGAGCAGTACTTC. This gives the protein CASSPGYYEQYF.

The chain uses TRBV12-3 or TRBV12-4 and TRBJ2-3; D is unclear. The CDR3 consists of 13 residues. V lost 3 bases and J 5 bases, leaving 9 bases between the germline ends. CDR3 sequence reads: CASSFLVVDTQYF. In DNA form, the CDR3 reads TGTGCCAGCAGTTTTTTGGTAGTAGATACGCAGTATTTT.

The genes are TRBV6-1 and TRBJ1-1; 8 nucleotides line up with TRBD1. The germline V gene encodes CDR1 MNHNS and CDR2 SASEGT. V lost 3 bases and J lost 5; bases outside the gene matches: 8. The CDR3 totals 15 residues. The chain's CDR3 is CASSDPSRGRTEAFF. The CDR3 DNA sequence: TGTGCCAGCAGTGATCCTTCCAGGGGGCGTACTGAAGCTTTCTTT.

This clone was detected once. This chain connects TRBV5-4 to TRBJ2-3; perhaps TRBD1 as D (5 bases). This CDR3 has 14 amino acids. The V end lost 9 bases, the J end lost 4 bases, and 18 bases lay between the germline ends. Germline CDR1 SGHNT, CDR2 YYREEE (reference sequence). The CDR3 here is CATAIRQGADTQYF. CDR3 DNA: TGTGCCACCGCTATAAGGCAGGGCGCAGATACGCAGTATTTT.

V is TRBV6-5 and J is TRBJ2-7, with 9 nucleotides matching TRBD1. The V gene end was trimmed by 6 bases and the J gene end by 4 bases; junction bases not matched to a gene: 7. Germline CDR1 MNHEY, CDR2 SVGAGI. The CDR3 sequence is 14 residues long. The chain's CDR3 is CASRAGTGTYEQYF. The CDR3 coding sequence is TGTGCCAGCAGAGCCGGGACAGGGACATACGAGCAGTACTTC.

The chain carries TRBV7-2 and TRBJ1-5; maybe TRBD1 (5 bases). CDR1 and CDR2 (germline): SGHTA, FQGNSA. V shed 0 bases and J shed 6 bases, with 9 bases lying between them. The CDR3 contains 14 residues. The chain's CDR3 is CASSLAQGGQPQHF. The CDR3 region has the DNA TGTGCCAGCAGCTTAGCCCAGGGCGGTCAGCCCCAGCATTTT.

CDR3 coding DNA: TGTGCCAGCAGCCCCACCGGGACTAGAGGTATGACGCAGTATTTT. Translating gives CASSPTGTRGMTQYF. V gene TRBV5-6 combines with J gene TRBJ2-3; 8 bases are a match to TRBD2. CDR1 and CDR2 (germline): SGHDT, YYEEEE. V trimming: 4 bases; J trimming: 9 bases; junction bases outside the gene matches: 13. The CDR3 loop spans 15 amino acids.

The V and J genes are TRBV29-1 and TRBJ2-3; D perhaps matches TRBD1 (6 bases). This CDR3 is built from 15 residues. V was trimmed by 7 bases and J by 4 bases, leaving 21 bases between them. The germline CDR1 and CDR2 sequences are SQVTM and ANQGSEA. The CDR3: CSGKRSGERADTQYF. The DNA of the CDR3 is TGCAGCGGAAAGCGGTCAGGGGAACGGGCAGATACGCAGTATTTT.

The DNA for the CDR3 is TGTGCCAGCAGTGAACATGAAAATTCACCCCTCCACTTT. This codes for CASSEHENSPLHF. The V call is TRBV6-4, the J call TRBJ1-6, with D hard to call. Deletions cut 3 bases from V and 7 bases from J, with 7 bases between. The CDR3 runs 13 residues. The germline V gene encodes CDR1 MRHNA and CDR2 SNTAGT.

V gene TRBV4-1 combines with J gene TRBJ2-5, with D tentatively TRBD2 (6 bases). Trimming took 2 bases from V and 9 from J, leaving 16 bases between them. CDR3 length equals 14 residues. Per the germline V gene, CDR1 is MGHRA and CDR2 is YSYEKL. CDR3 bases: TGCGCCAGCAGCCAACAGGACTCCTCGGGGGCCCAGTACTTC. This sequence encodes CASSQQDSSGAQYF.

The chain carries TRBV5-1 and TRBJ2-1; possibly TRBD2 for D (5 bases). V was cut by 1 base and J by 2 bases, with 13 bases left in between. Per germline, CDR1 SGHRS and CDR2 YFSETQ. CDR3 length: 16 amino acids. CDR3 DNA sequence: TGCGCCAGCAGCTTGATTTCCGGGGTCCCCTACAATGAGCAGTTCTTC. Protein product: CASSLISGVPYNEQFF.

The CDR3 loop is CASSIPNQPQHF. In nucleotides, the CDR3 is TGTGCCAGTAGTATTCCGAATCAGCCCCAGCATTTT. The chain has TRBV19 and TRBJ1-5; D not resolved. Per the germline V gene, CDR1 is LNHDA and CDR2 is SQIVND (reference sequence). V lost 3 bases and J lost 4, with 4 bases in between. The CDR3 contains 12 residues.

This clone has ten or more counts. CDR3 residues: CASTLGGEQYF. The CDR3 bases are TGTGCCAGCACCCTGGGGGGGGAGCAGTACTTC. The rearrangement links TRBV11-2 to TRBJ2-7, with 7 bases matching TRBD2. The CDR3 consists of 11 residues. V was clipped by 7 bases and J by 7 bases; unmatched bases: 4. CDR1 SGHAT and CDR2 FQNNGV come from the germline V gene.